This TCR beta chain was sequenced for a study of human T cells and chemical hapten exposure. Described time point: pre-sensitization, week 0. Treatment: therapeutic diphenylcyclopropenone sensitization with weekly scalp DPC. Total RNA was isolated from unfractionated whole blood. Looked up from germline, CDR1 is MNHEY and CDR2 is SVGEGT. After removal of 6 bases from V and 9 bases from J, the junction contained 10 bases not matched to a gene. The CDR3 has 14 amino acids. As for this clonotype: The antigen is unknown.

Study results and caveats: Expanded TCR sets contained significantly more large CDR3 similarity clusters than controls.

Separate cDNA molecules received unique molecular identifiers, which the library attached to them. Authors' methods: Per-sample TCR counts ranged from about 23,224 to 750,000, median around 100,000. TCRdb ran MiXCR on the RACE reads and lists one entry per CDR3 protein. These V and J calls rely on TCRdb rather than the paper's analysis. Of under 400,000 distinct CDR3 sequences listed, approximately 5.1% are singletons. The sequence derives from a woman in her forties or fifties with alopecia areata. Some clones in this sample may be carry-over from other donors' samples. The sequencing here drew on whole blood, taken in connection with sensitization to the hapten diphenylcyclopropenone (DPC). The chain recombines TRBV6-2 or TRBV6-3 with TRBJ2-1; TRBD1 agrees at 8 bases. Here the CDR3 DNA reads TGTGCCAGCAGAGCCGGGACAGGCCGAAGTGAGCAGTTCTTC. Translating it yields CASRAGTGRSEQFF.